This T cell receptor beta chain was recovered during a study of T cell repertoires in cytomegalovirus infection. Study-level background: Shared public TCR beta signatures pointed to both CMV infection and a matching HLA type. Overall study results and limits: Using cumulative public TCR beta family frequency, the authors identified those who carried CMV together with the relevant HLA. There were HLA-C-restricted CMV-specific TCR beta clonotypes dominating the ex vivo response.

The CDR3 length is 13 residues. J gave up 9 bases and V 5 bases, and 7 bases lay outside the gene matches. Comment on this clonotype: Its specificity is unknown.

TCRdb itself ran the reads through MiXCR, one entry per CDR3 protein. The profile shows about 530,000 distinct CDR3 sequences, 26% of them singletons. This sequence joins TRBV12-3 or TRBV12-4 and TRBJ2-1, with 7 nucleotides matching TRBD1. The sequenced sample was PBMCs. The sequence derives from a human donor in good health (CMV status not recorded). Some clones in this sample may be carry-over from other donors' samples. The CDR3 region has the DNA TGTGCCAGCAGTCTGATACAGGGGAGTGAGCAGTTCTTC. This gives the protein CASSLIQGSEQFF.